Listed below are T cell receptor beta chains from one sample, sequenced in a study of blood T cell repertoires in COVID-19. Assay used: immunoSEQ multiplex PCR; TCRdb lists only in-frame clones, some missing. Of around 240,000 clones listed, roughly 80% are singletons. The specimen was peripheral blood. All receptors come from a woman aged 45-60 years with acute or convalescent COVID-19. CDR3s include the opening cysteine and the closing phenylalanine or tryptophan. D genes are given only for firm matches. Clone sizes are given selectively: once, few, many, or a class where the clone is expanded.

d_call clone_size j_call cdr3_length v_call cdr3_aa cdr3_nt
TRBD1 NA TRBJ2-1 14 TRBV6-5 CASSYGTGAEEQFF TGTGCCAGCAGTTACGGGACAGGGGCGGAAGAGCAGTTCTTC
TRBD1 NA TRBJ2-7 14 TRBV29-1 CSVRPGQGRYEQYF TGCAGCGTGCGACCCGGACAGGGCCGCTACGAGCAGTACTTC
NA NA TRBJ2-3 16 TRBV19 CASSMTDHRGTDTQYF TGTGCCAGTAGTATGACGGATCACCGGGGAACAGATACGCAGTATTTT
TRBD1 many TRBJ1-2 14 TRBV25-1 CASSLRTGGRGYTF TGTGCCAGCAGTTTGCGGACAGGGGGCCGTGGCTACACCTTC
NA NA TRBJ1-6 15 TRBV6-5 CASRRRGSYNSPLHF TGTGCCAGCAGACGGAGGGGATCTTATAATTCACCCCTCCACTTT
NA NA TRBJ2-5 16 TRBV25-1 CASSEYSQGLSETQYF TGTGCCAGCAGTGAATATAGCCAGGGGCTCTCAGAGACCCAGTACTTC
NA NA TRBJ2-5 14 TRBV6-6 CASSYREGRGTQYF TGTGCCAGCAGTTACCGCGAAGGGAGAGGGACCCAGTACTTC
TRBD2 NA TRBJ2-7 15 TRBV3-1/TRBV3-2 CASSQGPSGGLEQYF TGTGCCAGCAGCCAAGGGCCTAGCGGGGGGCTCGAGCAGTACTTC
NA NA TRBJ2-5 15 TRBV30 CAWAGLGIGKETQYF TGTGCCTGGGCGGGTTTAGGTATAGGGAAAGAGACCCAGTACTTC
TRBD1 NA TRBJ1-1 14 TRBV5-1 CASSVRQGVTEAFF TGCGCCAGCAGCGTACGACAGGGCGTCACTGAAGCTTTCTTT
TRBD1 NA TRBJ2-7 14 TRBV11-2 CASSWTGMRYEQYF TGTGCCAGCAGCTGGACAGGGATGAGGTACGAGCAGTACTTC
TRBD1 NA TRBJ2-7 14 TRBV6-5 CASRIPGQGSEQYF TGTGCCAGCAGAATCCCGGGACAGGGTTCCGAGCAGTACTTC
TRBD1 NA TRBJ1-2 18 TRBV9 CASSVSLNPGQGNYGYTF TGTGCCAGCAGCGTCAGCCTAAATCCGGGACAGGGGAACTATGGCTACACCTTC
TRBD2 NA TRBJ2-1 13 TRBV4-2 CASSQASGFEQFF TGTGCCAGCAGCCAAGCTAGCGGGTTTGAGCAGTTCTTC
TRBD1 NA TRBJ1-1 13 TRBV6-5 CASDRGTNTEAFF TGTGCCAGCGACAGGGGGACGAACACTGAAGCTTTCTTT
NA once TRBJ2-1 15 TRBV21-1 CASSNGEGDHNEQFF TGTGCCAGCAGCAATGGCGAGGGTGATCACAATGAGCAGTTCTTC
TRBD2 NA TRBJ2-3 20 TRBV24-1 CATSGTSGTWAVQSTDTQYF TGTGCCACCAGTGGGACTAGCGGTACCTGGGCGGTACAAAGCACAGATACGCAGTATTTT
NA NA TRBJ2-3 14 TRBV20-1 CSASPGVGTDTQYF TGCAGTGCTAGTCCCGGGGTCGGGACAGATACGCAGTATTTT